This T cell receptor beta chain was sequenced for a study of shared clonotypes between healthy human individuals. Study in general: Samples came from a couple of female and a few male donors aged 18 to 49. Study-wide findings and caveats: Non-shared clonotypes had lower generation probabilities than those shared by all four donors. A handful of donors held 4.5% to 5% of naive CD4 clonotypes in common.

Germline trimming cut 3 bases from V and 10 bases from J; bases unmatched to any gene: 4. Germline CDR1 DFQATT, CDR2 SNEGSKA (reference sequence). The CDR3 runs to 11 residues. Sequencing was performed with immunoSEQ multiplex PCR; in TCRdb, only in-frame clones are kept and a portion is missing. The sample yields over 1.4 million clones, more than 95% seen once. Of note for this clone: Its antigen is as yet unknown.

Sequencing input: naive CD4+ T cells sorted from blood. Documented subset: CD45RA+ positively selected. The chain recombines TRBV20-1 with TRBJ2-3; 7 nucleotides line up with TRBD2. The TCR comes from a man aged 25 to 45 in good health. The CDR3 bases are TGCAGTGCTAGGGTGACTAGCCCGCAGTATTTT. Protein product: CSARVTSPQYF.